The clone carrying this T cell receptor beta chain was counted a few times. Its specificity is unknown. Given a much more abundant clone one base away, this may be a read error. Starting material for RNA and DNA co-extraction consisted of roughly 17-31 mg of unsorted bulk tissue. HBV chronically infected the treatment-naive patients. This sample stems from a study of tumor-infiltrating lymphocytes in primary liver carcinoma. Study-level information: Read depth, roughly 3.5 to 8 million productive TCRbeta reads, did not differ significantly between tissues.

Study results and limitations: Lower overlap was observed for tumor-adjacent and tumor-blood pairs relative to tumor region pairs.

With a constant-region primer, TCR beta cDNA was made from 450 to 500 ng of total RNA. What produced the TCR beta libraries was three nested multiplex PCR rounds using slightly modified ARM-PCR. Forward primers for TRBV1-TRBV30 and a C-beta reverse primer served the first two PCR rounds, at roughly 10 cycles each. MiXCR, applied by TCRdb to the multiplex PCR reads, yields one record per CDR3 protein. The sample carries roughly 100,000 distinct CDR3 sequences, almost 70% recorded once. The germline gives CDR1 MNHNS, CDR2 SASEGT. The CDR3 has 14 amino acids. The ends were cut back, 3 bases at V and 8 bases at J, with 11 bases in the middle.

This sequence originates from a woman between 55 and 75 years old with primary liver carcinoma and hepatitis B virus infection. The V gene is TRBV6-1, the J gene TRBJ1-6; D unclear. Sequencing was performed on liver tumor tissue from sampling region 5. The subset here: tumor region T5, tumor centre. Here the CDR3 DNA reads TGTGCCAGCAGTGAGTCTCTCGTCGATTCACCCCTCCACTTT. Amino acid sequence: CASSESLVDSPLHF.